This T cell receptor beta chain is drawn from a study of blood T cell repertoires in COVID-19. Trimming took 2 bases from V and 0 from J, leaving 11 bases between them. CDR1 is LNHDA, CDR2 SQIVND, per germline (reference sequence). The length of the CDR3 is 16 residues. Adults between roughly 18 and 89 years of age took part from about two dozen US areas. Recovery meant two consecutive negative NP/OP PCR tests, professional clearance, or resolved symptoms. In the original analysis: Researchers report that nucleated cell counts were estimated from reference gene primer amplification. TCRdb's copy holds only in-frame clones and misses some; the assay was immunoSEQ multiplex PCR. D and trimming were read from the DNA, whereas the V and J calls and clone size are those reported in that table. The sample has around 250,000 clones; 70% to 90% are singletons.

The sequence derives from a woman aged 50 to 60 who had recovered from COVID-19. V and J are TRBV19 and TRBJ1-5; D unresolved. Sequencing was carried out using PBMCs or T cells enriched from blood (not recorded which). The CDR3 loop reads CASSIREQHSNQPQHF. The CDR3 nucleotides are TGTGCCAGTAGTATAAGGGAGCAACATAGCAATCAGCCCCAGCATTTT.